Listed below are T cell receptor beta chains from one sample, sequenced in a study of T cell responses to AZD1222 COVID-19 vaccine. The assay was immunoSEQ multiplex PCR, and TCRdb's table has in-frame clones only and misses some. The sample has about 140,000 clones; the top ten hold approximately 2%. Sequencing input: peripheral blood. The receptors here all came from an adult in good health. CDR3s include the opening cysteine and the closing phenylalanine or tryptophan. Fields, in order: D gene, V gene, J gene, CDR3 DNA, CDR3 protein. The D gene is left open where the match is weak.

TRBD2	TRBV5-4	TRBJ2-7	TGTGCCAGCAGCCCGCGGGTAGCGGGGGGAAGCTCCTACGAGCAGTACTTC	CASSPRVAGGSSYEQYF
NA	TRBV7-3	TRBJ2-5	TGTGCCAGCAGCTTAGACCGAACAGAGACCCAGTACTTC	CASSLDRTETQYF
NA	TRBV18	TRBJ1-5	TGTGCCAGCTCAAATAGGGACGATCAGCCCCAGCATTTT	CASSNRDDQPQHF
NA	TRBV12-3/TRBV12-4	TRBJ1-1	TGTGCCAGCTCCTCTGGGGAGGGCCTTGAAGCTTTCTTT	CASSSGEGLEAFF
NA	TRBV2	TRBJ2-3	TGTGCCAGCACCCCTAGCACAGATACGCAGTATTTT	CASTPSTDTQYF
NA	TRBV28	TRBJ1-1	TGTGCCAGCAGAGTACCGGGACAATGGATTGAAGCTTTCTTT	CASRVPGQWIEAFF
TRBD1	TRBV11-2	TRBJ1-1	TGTGCCAGCAGTTGGACAGGGAACACTGAAGCTTTCTTT	CASSWTGNTEAFF
TRBD2	TRBV2	TRBJ2-5	TGTGCCAGCAGTGAAGAGACTAGCCGACAAGAGACCCAGTACTTC	CASSEETSRQETQYF
TRBD1	TRBV2	TRBJ2-5	TGTGCCAGCAGTGTAAGGAGACAGGGGCTCGAGACCCAGTACTTC	CASSVRRQGLETQYF
NA	TRBV7-3	TRBJ1-5	TGTGCCAGCAGCCCAATGGACGGGTTCCGTCCCAATAGCAATCAGCCCCAGCATTTT	CASSPMDGFRPNSNQPQHF
NA	TRBV6-5	TRBJ1-5	TGTGCCAGCAGTTATGACGGGCAGCCAAATCAGCCCCAGCATTTT	CASSYDGQPNQPQHF
NA	TRBV7-8	TRBJ2-3	TGTGCCAGCAGCTTAGATCGGGGCACAGATACGCAGTATTTT	CASSLDRGTDTQYF
NA	TRBV7-6	TRBJ1-4	TGTGCCAGCAGCTTCCGGACAGCAACTAATGAAAAACTGTTTTTT	CASSFRTATNEKLFF
NA	TRBV30	TRBJ1-1	TGTGCCTGGAGTCCCATCGCGGGGGGCACTGAAGCTTTCTTT	CAWSPIAGGTEAFF
NA	TRBV18	TRBJ1-4	TGTGCCACCGCAGAGACAGCTACTAATGAAAAACTGTTTTTT	CATAETATNEKLFF
TRBD2	TRBV28	TRBJ2-5	TGTGCCAGCAGTTCCCTGGGACTAGCGAGAGAGACCCAGTACTTC	CASSSLGLARETQYF
TRBD1	TRBV9	TRBJ1-2	TGTGCCAGCAGCCAAACCGGGACAGGAGACTCGGGTGGCTACACCTTC	CASSQTGTGDSGGYTF
NA	TRBV6-5	TRBJ1-4	TGTGCCAGCAGAGCCCAATCAGGGACCGATGAAAAACTGTTTTTT	CASRAQSGTDEKLFF
NA	TRBV5-1	TRBJ1-2	TGCGCCAGCAGCTTGGCAGCAGGGGTAACTAACTATGGCTACACCTTC	CASSLAAGVTNYGYTF
NA	TRBV18	TRBJ2-5	TGTGCCAGCTCACCATCAGGGGCGGGGGAGACCCAGTACTTC	CASSPSGAGETQYF
NA	TRBV25-1	TRBJ1-5	TGTGCCAGCAGTGATGGGACCCCGGACGGTCAGCCCCAGCATTTT	CASSDGTPDGQPQHF
NA	TRBV9	TRBJ2-5	TGTGCCAGCAGCCTCCGTCAGGACCTAGGCCGAGAGACCCAGTACTTC	CASSLRQDLGRETQYF
TRBD1	TRBV6-5	TRBJ2-5	TGTGCCAGCAAACAGGGGGCGGTGGGAGAGACCCAGTACTTC	CASKQGAVGETQYF
NA	TRBV6-5	TRBJ1-1	TGTGCCAGCAGTTACCACAAGAACACTGAAGCTTTCTTT	CASSYHKNTEAFF
NA	TRBV12-3/TRBV12-4	TRBJ1-1	TGTGCCAGCAGTCAGGGTGGACCCAAAGCTTTCTTT	CASSQGGPKAFF
NA	TRBV7-2	TRBJ1-5	TGTGCCAGCAGCTTAAATTGGGGGACGGAGAATCAGCCCCAGCATTTT	CASSLNWGTENQPQHF